The 17 T cell receptor beta chains listed next were all sequenced from one sample in a study of Tregs in tolerant kidney transplant recipients. Method: immunoSEQ multiplex PCR; TCRdb's copy keeps in-frame clones and lacks some. The table lists about 240,000 clones, more than 65% of them singletons. Sequenced input: CD4+ T cells from blood. These receptors all stem from a human donor in good health.

The V gene is TRBV11-2, the J gene TRBJ2-7; 7 bases fit TRBD2. Germline V gene sequence: CDR1 SGHAT, CDR2 FQNNGV. The trim removed 6 bases at V and 3 bases at J, leaving 11 bases unmatched. The CDR3 extends over 15 amino acids. CDR3 DNA: TGTGCCAGCAGGGACCCGGGGGGTGGCGTCTACGAGCAGTACTTC. It encodes CASRDPGGGVYEQYF.

This clone was observed a single time. The gene calls are TRBV29-1 and TRBJ2-7; D not resolved. V was pared by 3 bases and J by 0 bases, with 9 bases between. The CDR3 is 13 amino acids. Germline-derived CDR1 and CDR2 are SQVTM and ANQGSEA. The chain's CDR3 is CSVDEKGSYEQYF. The CDR3 DNA is TGCAGCGTTGATGAAAAGGGCTCCTACGAGCAGTACTTC.

The chain has TRBV9 and TRBJ2-7; D call uncertain. Germline CDR1 reads SGDLS; CDR2 reads YYNGEE. The CDR3 totals 15 residues. The ends were cut back, 0 bases at V and 3 bases at J, with 13 bases in the middle. The CDR3 DNA reads TGTGCCAGCAGCGTAGGGGTTAGCAACTACTACGAGCAGTACTTC. This codes for CASSVGVSNYYEQYF.

The V and J genes are TRBV5-1 and TRBJ1-1, with TRBD1 as a possible D gene (5 bases). Per the germline V gene, CDR1 is SGHRS and CDR2 is YFSETQ. Trimming removed 7 bases at V and 7 bases at J, with 20 bases between. The CDR3 extends over 14 amino acids. DNA for the CDR3: TGCGCCAGCCGGGGAGGGGAGTACAGAGATGAAGCTTTCTTT. Amino acids: CASRGGEYRDEAFF.

This chain connects TRBV30 to TRBJ2-1; 7 bases match TRBD2. Germline values: CDR1 GTSNPN, CDR2 SVGIG (reference sequence). The CDR3 totals 16 residues. The V segment lost 0 bases and the J segment 2 bases; nucleotides outside the gene matches: 7. CDR3 nucleotides: TGTGCCTGGAGTGTACTACTTCGGGGGGCCTACAATGAGCAGTTCTTC. It codes for CAWSVLLRGAYNEQFF.

The chain combines TRBV10-2 with TRBJ2-7; 9 nucleotides line up with TRBD1. J was trimmed by 2 bases and V by 7 bases; bases with no gene match: 0. This CDR3 spans 12 amino acids. The germline CDR1 and CDR2 sequences are WSHSY and SAAADI. The CDR3 here is CASNRGPYEQYF. The CDR3 bases are TGCGCCAGCAACAGGGGGCCCTACGAGCAGTACTTC.

The CDR3 bases are TGTGCCAGCAGCTTGTTCGACAGGGGAAGGGATCAGCCCCAGCATTTT. Translating gives CASSLFDRGRDQPQHF. The chain uses TRBV5-6 and TRBJ1-5, with 8 positions matching TRBD1. V shed 1 base and J 5 bases; nucleotides not matched to a gene: 8. This CDR3 is 16 amino acids long. Germline CDR1 and CDR2: SGHDT and YYEEEE.

The chain couples TRBV6-5 to TRBJ2-1, with D tentatively TRBD2 (5 bases). Trimming left V 9 bases short and J 5 bases short, with 20 bases between. The CDR3 extends over 15 amino acids. Germline loops: CDR1 MNHEY, CDR2 SVGAGI. The CDR3 region is CASSRVGKGHNEQFF. CDR3 bases: TGTGCCAGTTCGAGGGTCGGCAAGGGTCACAATGAGCAGTTCTTC.

This chain links TRBV6-5 with TRBJ1-1, with TRBD1 matching over 9 bases. Germline V gives CDR1 MNHEY, CDR2 SVGAGI. CDR3 length: 14 amino acids. After removal of 0 bases from V and 6 bases from J, the junction contained 2 bases not matched to a gene. CDR3 DNA sequence: TGTGCCAGCAGTTACTCTACAGGGGGCTCTGAAGCTTTCTTT. Amino acid sequence: CASSYSTGGSEAFF.

The chain links TRBV7-9 to TRBJ2-3; unclear D gene. CDR1 is SEHNR, CDR2 FQNEAQ, per germline (reference sequence). Between the trimmed V and J ends, which lost 5 bases and 1 base, there was a span of 10 bases. The CDR3 is made up of 14 amino acids. The DNA for the CDR3 is TGTGCCAGCAGCCCCATAACTCGCACAGATACGCAGTATTTT. Its translation: CASSPITRTDTQYF. The whole variable domain, filled in from reference TRBV7-9 and TRBJ2-3, reads DTGVSQNPRHKITKRGQNVTFRCDPISEHNRLYWYRQTLGQGPEFLTYFQNEAQLEKSRLLSDRFSAERPKGSFSTLEIQRTEQGDSAMYLCASSPITRTDTQYFGPGTRLTVL.

This chain uses TRBV7-2 with TRBJ1-1; 7 bases are shared with TRBD1. V gave up 1 base and J gave up 10 bases; unmatched junction bases: 6. There are 13 residues in the CDR3. Germline lookup yields CDR1 SGHTA and CDR2 FQGNSA. The DNA for the CDR3 is TGTGCCAGCAGCTTAGTCGAGGGGGCGAGAGCTTTCTTT. Protein: CASSLVEGARAFF.

J is TRBJ1-1 and V is TRBV20-1; D unclear. This CDR3 contains 11 residues. Germline CDR1 is DFQATT and CDR2 is SNEGSKA (reference sequence). CDR3 residues: CRVLRAFEAFF. The DNA for the CDR3 is TGCAGGGTGCTGCGAGCATTCGAAGCTTTCTTT.

The J gene is TRBJ1-1, the V gene TRBV2; D perhaps matches TRBD1 (6 bases). Germline CDR1 and CDR2: SNHLY and FYNNEI. The CDR3 extends over 14 amino acids. CDR3 protein: CANIRGPAGTEAFF. CDR3 bases: TGTGCTAATATTCGGGGGCCGGCTGGTACTGAAGCTTTCTTT.

The gene calls are TRBV6-1 and TRBJ1-1; D remains unclear. The CDR3 covers 12 residues. Germline CDR1 and CDR2: MNHNS and SASEGT. Trimming pared 1 base from V and 11 bases from J, leaving 11 bases between. In DNA form, the CDR3 reads TGTGCCAGCAGTGAAGTAAGGGCCCCGGCTTTCTTT. Its protein is CASSEVRAPAFF.

This clone showed up just a few times. The chain employs TRBV6-5 and TRBJ1-2; D possibly corresponds to TRBD1 (5 bases). Germline values: CDR1 MNHEY, CDR2 SVGAGI. This CDR3 spans 15 amino acids. The V end lost 0 bases, the J end lost 6 bases, and 14 bases lay between the germline ends. CDR3 amino acids: CASSYSTRDGDGYTF. CDR3 bases: TGTGCCAGCAGTTACTCGACCAGGGACGGTGATGGCTACACCTTC.

The CDR3 DNA sequence: TGCGCCAGCAGCCCCACGGCTGGGCTCTTAGTCTACGAGCAGTACTTC. The encoded protein is CASSPTAGLLVYEQYF. The gene calls are TRBV5-1 and TRBJ2-7; no clear D gene. CDR1 is SGHRS and CDR2 is YFSETQ in the germline V gene. CDR3 length: 16 residues. The V end lost 4 bases, the J end lost 3 bases, and 20 bases lay between the germline ends.

The rearrangement joins TRBV11-3 to TRBJ2-1; the match to TRBD2 covers 12 bases. The CDR3 totals 15 residues. Trimming removed 5 bases from V and 6 bases from J; junction bases left unmatched: 5. The germline V gene encodes CDR1 SGHNT and CDR2 YENEEA. The CDR3 loop is CASSQLAGGANEQFF. Written as DNA, the CDR3 is TGTGCCAGCAGCCAACTAGCGGGAGGCGCCAATGAGCAGTTCTTC.